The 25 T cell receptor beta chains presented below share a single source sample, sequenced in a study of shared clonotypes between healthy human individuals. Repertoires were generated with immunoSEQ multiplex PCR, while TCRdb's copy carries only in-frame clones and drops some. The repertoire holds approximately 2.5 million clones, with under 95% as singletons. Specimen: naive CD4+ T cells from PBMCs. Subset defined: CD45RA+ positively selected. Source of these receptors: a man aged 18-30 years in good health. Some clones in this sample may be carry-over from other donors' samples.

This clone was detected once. CDR3 residues: CASSVAYPRGGLNNEQFF. In DNA, the CDR3 is TGTGCCAGCAGCGTAGCTTATCCCCGCGGGGGGCTTAACAATGAGCAGTTCTTC. The chain carries TRBV9 and TRBJ2-1; 8 nucleotides agree with TRBD2. V gave up 0 bases and J gave up 5 bases; unmatched junction bases: 13. Germline CDR1 reads SGDLS; CDR2 reads YYNGEE. This CDR3 spans 18 amino acids. Supplemented by reference TRBV9 and TRBJ2-1, the full variable domain reads DSGVTQTPKHLITATGQRVTLRCSPRSGDLSVYWYQQSLDQGLQFLIQYYNGEERAKGNILERFSAQQFPDLHSELNLSSLELGDSALYFCASSVAYPRGGLNNEQFFGPGTRLTVL.

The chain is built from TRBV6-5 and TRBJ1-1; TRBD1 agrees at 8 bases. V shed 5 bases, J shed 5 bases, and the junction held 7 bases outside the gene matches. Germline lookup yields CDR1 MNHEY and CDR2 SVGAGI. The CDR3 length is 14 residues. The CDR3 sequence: CASSPDRGWTEAFF. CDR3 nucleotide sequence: TGTGCCAGCAGTCCTGACAGGGGATGGACTGAAGCTTTCTTT.

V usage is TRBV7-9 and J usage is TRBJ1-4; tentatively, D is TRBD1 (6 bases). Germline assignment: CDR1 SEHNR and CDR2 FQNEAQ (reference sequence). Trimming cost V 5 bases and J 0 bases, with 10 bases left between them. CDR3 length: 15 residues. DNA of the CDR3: TGTGCCAGCAGCGGAGGGACACCAACTAATGAAAAACTGTTTTTT. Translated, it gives CASSGGTPTNEKLFF.

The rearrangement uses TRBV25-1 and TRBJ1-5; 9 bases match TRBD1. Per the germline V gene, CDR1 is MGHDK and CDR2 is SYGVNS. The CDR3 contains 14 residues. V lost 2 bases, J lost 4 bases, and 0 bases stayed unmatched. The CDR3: CASSEGQGNQPQHF. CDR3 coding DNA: TGTGCCAGCAGTGAAGGACAGGGGAATCAGCCCCAGCATTTT.

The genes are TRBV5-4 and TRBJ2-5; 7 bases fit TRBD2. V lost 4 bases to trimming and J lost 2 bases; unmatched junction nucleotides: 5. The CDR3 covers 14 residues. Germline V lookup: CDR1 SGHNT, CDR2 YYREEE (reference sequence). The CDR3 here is CASSHVSGQETQYF. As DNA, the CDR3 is TGTGCCAGCAGCCATGTTAGCGGGCAAGAGACCCAGTACTTC.

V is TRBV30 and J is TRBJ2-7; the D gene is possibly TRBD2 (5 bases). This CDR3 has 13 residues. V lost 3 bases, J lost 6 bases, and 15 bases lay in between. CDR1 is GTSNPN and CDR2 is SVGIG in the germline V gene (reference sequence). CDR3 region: CAWSSGSNREQYF. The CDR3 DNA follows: TGTGCCTGGAGCTCGGGGAGTAATCGCGAGCAGTACTTC. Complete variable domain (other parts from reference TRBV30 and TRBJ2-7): SQTIHQWPATLVQPVGSPLSLECTVEGTSNPNLYWYRQAAGRGLQLLFYSVGIGQISSEVPQNLSASRPQDRQFILSSKKLLLSDSGFYLCAWSSGSNREQYFGPGTRLTVT.

The DNA for the CDR3 is TGTGCCAGCAGCCAACGGTCGCTGTCTTCGCGAGATACGCAGTATTTT. It is translated as CASSQRSLSSRDTQYF. The chain carries TRBV14 and TRBJ2-3; D remains ambiguous. V lost 2 bases, J lost 5 bases, and 17 bases lay in between. The germline gives CDR1 SGHDN, CDR2 FVKESK. The CDR3 is 16 residues long.

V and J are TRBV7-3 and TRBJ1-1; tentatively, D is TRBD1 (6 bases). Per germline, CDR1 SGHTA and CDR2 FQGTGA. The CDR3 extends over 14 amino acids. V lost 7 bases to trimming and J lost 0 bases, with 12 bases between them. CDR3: CASIQGGVNTEAFF. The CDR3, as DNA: TGTGCCAGCATCCAAGGGGGAGTGAACACTGAAGCTTTCTTT.

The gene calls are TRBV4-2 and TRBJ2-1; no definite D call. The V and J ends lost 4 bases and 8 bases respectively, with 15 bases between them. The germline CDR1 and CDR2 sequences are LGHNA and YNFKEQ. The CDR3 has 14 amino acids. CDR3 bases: TGTGCCAGCAGCCTACGGCCCGTGGCCGATGAGCAGTTCTTC. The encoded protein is CASSLRPVADEQFF.

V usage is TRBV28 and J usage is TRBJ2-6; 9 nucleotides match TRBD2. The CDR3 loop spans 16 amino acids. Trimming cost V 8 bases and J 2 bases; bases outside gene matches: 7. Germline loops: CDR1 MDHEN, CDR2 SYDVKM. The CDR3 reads CASGYKREAGANVLTF. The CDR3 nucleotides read TGTGCCAGCGGCTACAAGCGGGAGGCTGGGGCCAACGTCCTGACTTTC.

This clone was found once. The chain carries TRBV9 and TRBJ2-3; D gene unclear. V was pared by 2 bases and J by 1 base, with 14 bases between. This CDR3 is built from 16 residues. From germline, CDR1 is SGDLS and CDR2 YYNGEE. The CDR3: CASSVGFGYGTDTQYF. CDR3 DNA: TGTGCCAGCAGCGTCGGGTTCGGCTACGGCACAGATACGCAGTATTTT.

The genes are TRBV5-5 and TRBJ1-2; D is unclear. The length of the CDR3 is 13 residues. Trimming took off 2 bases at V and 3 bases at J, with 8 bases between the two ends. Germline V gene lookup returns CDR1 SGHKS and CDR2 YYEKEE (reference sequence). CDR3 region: CASSFSGDYGYTF. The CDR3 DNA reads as TGTGCCAGCAGCTTCTCGGGTGACTATGGCTACACCTTC.

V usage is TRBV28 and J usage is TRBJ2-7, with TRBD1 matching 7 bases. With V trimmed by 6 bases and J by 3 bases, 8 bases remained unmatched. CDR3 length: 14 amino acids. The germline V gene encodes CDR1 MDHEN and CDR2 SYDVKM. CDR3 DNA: TGTGCCAGCAGCACCACAGGGGACCTCTACGAGCAGTACTTC. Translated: CASSTTGDLYEQYF. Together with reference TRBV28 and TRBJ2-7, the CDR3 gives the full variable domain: DVKVTQSSRYLVKRTGEKVFLECVQDMDHENMFWYRQDPGLGLRLIYFSYDVKMKEKGDIPEGYSVSREKKERFSLILESASTNQTSMYLCASSTTGDLYEQYFGPGTRLTVT.

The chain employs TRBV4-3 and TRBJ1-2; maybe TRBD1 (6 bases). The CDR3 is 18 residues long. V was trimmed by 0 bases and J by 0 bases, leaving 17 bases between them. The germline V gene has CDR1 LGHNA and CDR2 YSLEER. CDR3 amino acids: CASSQDRRTDLANYGYTF. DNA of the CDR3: TGCGCCAGCAGCCAAGATCGAAGGACAGATTTAGCTAACTATGGCTACACCTTC.

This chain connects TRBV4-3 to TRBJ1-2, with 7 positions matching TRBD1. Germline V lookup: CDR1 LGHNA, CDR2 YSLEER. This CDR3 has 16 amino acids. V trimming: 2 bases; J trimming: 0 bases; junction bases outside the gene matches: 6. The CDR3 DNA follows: TGCGCCAGCAGCCAAATCACCGGGACAGCTAACTATGGCTACACCTTC. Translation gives CASSQITGTANYGYTF.

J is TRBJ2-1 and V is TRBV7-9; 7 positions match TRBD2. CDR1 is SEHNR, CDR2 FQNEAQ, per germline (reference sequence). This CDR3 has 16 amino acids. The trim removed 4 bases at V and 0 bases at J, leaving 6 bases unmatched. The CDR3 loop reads CASSSLAGDSYNEQFF. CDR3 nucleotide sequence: TGTGCCAGCAGCTCCTTGGCGGGAGACTCCTACAATGAGCAGTTCTTC.

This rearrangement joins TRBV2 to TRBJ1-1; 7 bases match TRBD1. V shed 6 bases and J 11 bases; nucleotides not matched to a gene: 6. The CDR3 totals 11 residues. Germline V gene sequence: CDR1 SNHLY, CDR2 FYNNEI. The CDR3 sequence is CASSDRVGAFF. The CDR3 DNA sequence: TGTGCCAGCAGCGACAGGGTTGGGGCTTTCTTT.

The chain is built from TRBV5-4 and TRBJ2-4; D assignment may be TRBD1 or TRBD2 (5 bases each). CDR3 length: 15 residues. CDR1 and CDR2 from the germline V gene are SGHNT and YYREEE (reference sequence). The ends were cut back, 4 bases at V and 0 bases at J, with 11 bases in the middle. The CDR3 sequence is CASSRSGGAKNIQYF. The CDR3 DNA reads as TGTGCCAGCAGCCGGAGTGGGGGAGCCAAAAACATTCAGTACTTC. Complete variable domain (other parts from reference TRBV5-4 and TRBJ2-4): ETGVTQSPTHLIKTRGQQVTLRCSSQSGHNTVSWYQQALGQGPQFIFQYYREEENGRGNFPPRFSGLQFPNYSSELNVNALELDDSALYLCASSRSGGAKNIQYFGAGTRLSVL.

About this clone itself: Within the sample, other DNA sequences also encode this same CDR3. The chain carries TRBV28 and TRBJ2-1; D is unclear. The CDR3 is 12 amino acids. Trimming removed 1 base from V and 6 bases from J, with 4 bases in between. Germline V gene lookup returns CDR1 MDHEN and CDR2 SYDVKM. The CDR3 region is CASSLLGNEQFF. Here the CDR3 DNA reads TGTGCCAGCAGTTTATTAGGCAATGAGCAGTTCTTC.

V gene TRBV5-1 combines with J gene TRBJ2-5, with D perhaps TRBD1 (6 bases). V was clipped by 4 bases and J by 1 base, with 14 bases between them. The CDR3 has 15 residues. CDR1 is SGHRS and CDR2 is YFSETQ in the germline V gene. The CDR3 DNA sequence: TGCGCCAGCAGCGGGCAGGGGTCAGTCCAAGAGACCCAGTACTTC. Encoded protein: CASSGQGSVQETQYF.

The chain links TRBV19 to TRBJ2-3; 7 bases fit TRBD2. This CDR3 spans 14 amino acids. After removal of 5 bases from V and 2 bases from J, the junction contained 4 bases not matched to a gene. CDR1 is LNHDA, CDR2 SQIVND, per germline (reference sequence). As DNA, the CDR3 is TGTGCCAGTAGTCCCGGGACTACCACAGATACGCAGTATTTT. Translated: CASSPGTTTDTQYF.

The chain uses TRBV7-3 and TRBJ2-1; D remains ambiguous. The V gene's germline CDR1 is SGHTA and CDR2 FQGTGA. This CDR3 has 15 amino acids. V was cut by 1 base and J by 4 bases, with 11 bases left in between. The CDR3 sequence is CASSLRSGRYNEQFF. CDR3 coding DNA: TGTGCCAGCAGCTTAAGAAGTGGTAGGTACAATGAGCAGTTCTTC. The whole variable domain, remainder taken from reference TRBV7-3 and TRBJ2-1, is GAGVSQTPSNKVTEKGKYVELRCDPISGHTALYWYRQSLGQGPEFLIYFQGTGAADDSGLPNDRFFAVRPEGSVSTLKIQRTERGDSAVYLCASSLRSGRYNEQFFGPGTRLTVL.

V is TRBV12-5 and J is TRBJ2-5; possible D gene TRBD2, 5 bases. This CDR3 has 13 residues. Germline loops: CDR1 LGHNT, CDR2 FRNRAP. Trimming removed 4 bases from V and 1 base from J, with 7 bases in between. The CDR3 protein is CASGSEAQETQYF. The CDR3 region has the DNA TGTGCTAGTGGTTCGGAGGCCCAAGAGACCCAGTACTTC.

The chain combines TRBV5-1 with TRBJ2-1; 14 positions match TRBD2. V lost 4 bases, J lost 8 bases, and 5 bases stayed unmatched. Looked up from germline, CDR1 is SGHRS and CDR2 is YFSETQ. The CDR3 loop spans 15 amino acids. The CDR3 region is CASSIGTSGSYEQFF. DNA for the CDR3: TGCGCCAGCAGCATCGGGACTAGCGGGAGTTATGAGCAGTTCTTC. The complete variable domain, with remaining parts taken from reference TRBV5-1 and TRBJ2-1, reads KAGVTQTPRYLIKTRGQQVTLSCSPISGHRSVSWYQQTPGQGLQFLFEYFSETQRNKGNFPGRFSGRQFSNSRSEMNVSTLELGDSALYLCASSIGTSGSYEQFFGPGTRLTVL.

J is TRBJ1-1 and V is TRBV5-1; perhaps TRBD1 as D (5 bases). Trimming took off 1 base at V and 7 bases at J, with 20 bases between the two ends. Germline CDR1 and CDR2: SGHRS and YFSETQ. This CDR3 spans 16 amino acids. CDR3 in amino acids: CASSLTSTGRGNEAFF. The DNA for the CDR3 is TGCGCCAGCAGCTTGACCTCCACGGGACGGGGCAATGAAGCTTTCTTT.